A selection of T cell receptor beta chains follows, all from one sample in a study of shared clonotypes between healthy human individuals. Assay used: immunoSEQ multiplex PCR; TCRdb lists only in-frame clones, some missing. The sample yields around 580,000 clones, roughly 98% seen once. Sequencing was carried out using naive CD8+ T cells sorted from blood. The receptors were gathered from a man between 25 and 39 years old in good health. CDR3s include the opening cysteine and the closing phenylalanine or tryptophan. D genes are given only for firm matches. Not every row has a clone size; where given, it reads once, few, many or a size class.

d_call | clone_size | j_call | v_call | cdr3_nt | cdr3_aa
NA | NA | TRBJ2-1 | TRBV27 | TGTGCCAGCAGTTACCGGAGGGAAGGGGATGAGCAGTTCTTC | CASSYRREGDEQFF
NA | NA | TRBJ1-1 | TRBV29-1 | TGCAGCGTGGTGACAGGAGAGAACACTGAAGCTTTCTTT | CSVVTGENTEAFF
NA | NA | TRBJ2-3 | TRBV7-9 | TGTGCCAGCAGCTTGGGGACTGATACGCAGTATTTT | CASSLGTDTQYF
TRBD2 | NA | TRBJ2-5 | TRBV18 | TGTGCCAGCTCACAGCGGGAACGGATCCAAGAGACCCAGTACTTC | CASSQRERIQETQYF
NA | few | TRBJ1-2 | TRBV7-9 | TGTGCCAGCAGCTTAATGGATGGCTACACCTTC | CASSLMDGYTF
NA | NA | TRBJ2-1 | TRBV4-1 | TGCGCCAGCAGCCAAGTTGGAGGGACGCCTCATGAGCAGTTCTTC | CASSQVGGTPHEQFF
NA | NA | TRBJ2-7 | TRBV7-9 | TGTGCCAGCAGCTTAGGAGGGGCGTCATCCTACGAGCAGTACTTC | CASSLGGASSYEQYF
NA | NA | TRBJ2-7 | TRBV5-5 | TGTGCCAGCAGCACCGCTTTACCGCCGGAACCCTACGAGCAGTACTTC | CASSTALPPEPYEQYF
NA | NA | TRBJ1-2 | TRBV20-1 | TGCAGTGCTAGAGAAGACTATGGCTACACCTTC | CSAREDYGYTF
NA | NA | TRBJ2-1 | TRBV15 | TGTGCCACCAGCCCCCCAGATGGGGGGTACACTGAGCAGTTCTTC | CATSPPDGGYTEQFF